Listed here are 16 T cell receptor beta chains from one sample, sequenced in a study of long-term antiretroviral therapy in people with HIV. Sequencing relied on immunoSEQ assay v3.0, run at survey level. Produced via immunoSEQ multiplex PCR; TCRdb's table is partial and in-frame only. The sample has approximately 17,000 clones, roughly 80% seen once; the top ten hold about 14%. The source material was unsorted PBMCs, sampled approximately 14 months before starting antiretroviral therapy. The receptor source for this set is a man aged 25-45 years with HIV.

J is TRBJ1-5 and V is TRBV19; TRBD1 matches at 10 bases. The V and J ends lost 5 bases and 2 bases, in that order; junction bases with no gene match: 6. The germline gives CDR1 LNHDA, CDR2 SQIVND (reference sequence). This CDR3 region has 16 residues. The CDR3 DNA is TGTGCCAGTAGTGAGACAGGGGGCTGGGGCAATCAGCCCCAGCATTTT. Translating gives CASSETGGWGNQPQHF. Looking up the rest from reference TRBV19 and TRBJ1-5 gives the full variable domain: DGGITQSPKYLFRKEGQNVTLSCEQNLNHDAMYWYRQDPGQGLRLIYYSQIVNDFQKGDIAEGYSVSREKKESFPLTVTSAQKNPTAFYLCASSETGGWGNQPQHFGDGTRLSIL.

The chain recombines TRBV6-6 with TRBJ2-1; TRBD2 agrees at 8 bases. The V and J ends lost 6 bases and 9 bases, in that order; junction bases with no gene match: 16. The CDR3 is 16 amino acids. Germline V lookup: CDR1 MNHNY, CDR2 SVGAGI (reference sequence). The CDR3: CASSLLEALSGGEQFF. The CDR3 DNA is TGTGCCAGCAGCCTACTCGAGGCGCTGAGCGGGGGTGAGCAGTTCTTC.

The rearrangement joins TRBV5-1 to TRBJ2-2; 15 positions agree with TRBD2. The V and J ends lost 6 bases and 6 bases, in that order; junction bases with no gene match: 9. The CDR3 length is 17 residues. The germline CDR1 and CDR2 sequences are SGHRS and YFSETQ. DNA for the CDR3: TGCGCCAGCACCGAGGGACTAGCGGGGGGAGTGGCCGGGGAGCTGTTTTTT. Protein: CASTEGLAGGVAGELFF.

The chain couples TRBV5-1 to TRBJ1-1, with 9 nucleotides matching TRBD1. Trimming cost V 7 bases and J 0 bases; bases outside gene matches: 13. Germline values: CDR1 SGHRS, CDR2 YFSETQ. The CDR3 covers 17 residues. The CDR3 loop reads CASRLTGTGKLNTEAFF. The DNA of the CDR3 is TGCGCCAGCCGACTGACTGGGACAGGGAAGTTGAACACTGAAGCTTTCTTT.

The chain uses TRBV25-1 and TRBJ2-7, with 11 bases lining up with TRBD2. CDR3 size: 17 residues. The junction had 14 bases not matched to a gene; V was cut back by 8 bases and J by 2 bases. Per the germline V gene, CDR1 is MGHDK and CDR2 is SYGVNS. CDR3 protein: CASPPGTSGPTTYEQYF. In nucleotides, the CDR3 is TGTGCCAGCCCGCCGGGGACTAGCGGCCCTACCACCTACGAGCAGTACTTC.

V is TRBV4-1 and J is TRBJ1-3, with no clear D. V lost 2 bases and J 0 bases, leaving 11 bases between the germline ends. This CDR3 is built from 16 residues. Germline V gene data show CDR1 as MGHRA and CDR2 as YSYEKL. This chain's CDR3 is CASSQTISSSGNTIYF. CDR3 nucleotide sequence: TGCGCCAGCAGCCAAACAATATCTAGCTCTGGAAACACCATATATTTT.

This chain links TRBV7-9 with TRBJ1-1; no firm D call. The CDR3 has 14 residues. The V gene lost 6 bases and the J gene lost 6 bases, with 17 bases spanning the gap. CDR1 SEHNR and CDR2 FQNEAQ come from the germline V gene (reference sequence). CDR3 in DNA: TGTGCCAGCAGTTTATTGGGCCCCGAGCCTGAAGCTTTCTTT. Its protein is CASSLLGPEPEAFF. The variable domain in full, with the rest retrieved from reference TRBV7-9 and TRBJ1-1, is DTGVSQNPRHKITKRGQNVTFRCDPISEHNRLYWYRQTLGQGPEFLTYFQNEAQLEKSRLLSDRFSAERPKGSFSTLEIQRTEQGDSAMYLCASSLLGPEPEAFFGQGTRLTVV.

This sequence joins TRBV2 and TRBJ2-3; D is ambiguous. Trimming pared 6 bases from V and 2 bases from J, leaving 9 bases between. In germline, CDR1 is SNHLY, CDR2 FYNNEI. There are 13 residues in the CDR3. CDR3 protein: CASSGPYTDTQYF. DNA for the CDR3: TGTGCCAGCAGCGGACCGTACACAGATACGCAGTATTTT.

This chain joins TRBV5-1 and TRBJ2-1; 12 nucleotides align to TRBD2. Trimming took 4 bases from V and 5 from J; bases not matched to a gene: 7. The CDR3 covers 16 residues. Germline CDR1 reads SGHRS; CDR2 reads YFSETQ. CDR3 coding DNA: TGCGCCAGCAGCATCCGACCTAGCGGGGGGGACAATGAGCAGTTCTTC. This codes for CASSIRPSGGDNEQFF. The variable domain in full, with the rest retrieved from reference TRBV5-1 and TRBJ2-1, is KAGVTQTPRYLIKTRGQQVTLSCSPISGHRSVSWYQQTPGQGLQFLFEYFSETQRNKGNFPGRFSGRQFSNSRSEMNVSTLELGDSALYLCASSIRPSGGDNEQFFGPGTRLTVL.

The sample holds one count of this clone. The rearrangement links TRBV19 to TRBJ1-4; the D is unclear. Per germline, CDR1 LNHDA and CDR2 SQIVND (reference sequence). V was clipped by 4 bases and J by 0 bases, with 9 bases between them. The CDR3 spans 15 residues. The CDR3 DNA reads TGTGCCAGTAGTACCCGAGCCTCAACTAATGAAAAACTGTTTTTT. This gives the protein CASSTRASTNEKLFF.

The DNA for the CDR3 is TGTGCCAGCAGCTTACGAGGGGTGGGACCTTACGAGCAGTACTTC. Amino acids: CASSLRGVGPYEQYF. The chain couples TRBV7-8 to TRBJ2-7; the D call may be TRBD1 or TRBD2 (5 bases each). Germline loops: CDR1 SGHVS, CDR2 FQNEAQ. The CDR3 spans 15 residues. V lost 2 bases, J lost 4 bases, and 15 bases lay in between.

This chain joins TRBV9 and TRBJ2-7; 8 nucleotides line up with TRBD2. CDR1 and CDR2 (germline): SGDLS, YYNGEE. The junction had 6 bases not matched to a gene; V was cut back by 4 bases and J by 0 bases. The CDR3 runs to 15 residues. The DNA for the CDR3 is TGTGCCAGCAGCCCGCAGAGCGGGAGCTCCTACGAGCAGTACTTC. This translates into CASSPQSGSSYEQYF.

The genes are TRBV11-2 and TRBJ2-5; 11 nucleotides match TRBD1. Germline CDR1 SGHAT, CDR2 FQNNGV. V was clipped by 5 bases and J by 5 bases; unmatched bases: 4. CDR3 size: 14 residues. Written as DNA, the CDR3 is TGTGCCAGCAGCCAGGGACAGGGGGGGGAGACCCAGTACTTC. This translates into CASSQGQGGETQYF.

CDR3 in amino acids: CASSSRLVIPEAFF. In nucleotides, the CDR3 is TGTGCCAGCAGCTCCCGGCTTGTTATCCCTGAAGCTTTCTTT. The genes are TRBV11-1 and TRBJ1-1; D not resolved. V was clipped by 4 bases and J by 6 bases, with 15 bases between them. The germline V gene encodes CDR1 SGHAT and CDR2 FQDESV (reference sequence). There are 14 residues in the CDR3.

The chain has TRBV27 and TRBJ1-3; 9 nucleotides line up with TRBD1. Unmatched junction bases numbered 7, after V lost 5 bases and J lost 2 bases. This CDR3 has 16 amino acids. Germline V gene data show CDR1 as MNHEY and CDR2 as SMNVEV (reference sequence). The CDR3 loop is CASSPGTGIPGNTIYF. In DNA form, the CDR3 reads TGTGCCAGCAGTCCCGGGACAGGGATCCCTGGAAACACCATATATTTT.

The V gene is TRBV2, the J gene TRBJ2-5; 12 nucleotides match TRBD1. The CDR3 is 15 amino acids. In germline, CDR1 is SNHLY, CDR2 FYNNEI. V gave up 6 bases and J gave up 4 bases; unmatched junction bases: 6. The CDR3: CASRAGTGGAETQYF. The CDR3 nucleotides are TGTGCCAGCAGAGCCGGGACAGGGGGCGCAGAGACCCAGTACTTC.